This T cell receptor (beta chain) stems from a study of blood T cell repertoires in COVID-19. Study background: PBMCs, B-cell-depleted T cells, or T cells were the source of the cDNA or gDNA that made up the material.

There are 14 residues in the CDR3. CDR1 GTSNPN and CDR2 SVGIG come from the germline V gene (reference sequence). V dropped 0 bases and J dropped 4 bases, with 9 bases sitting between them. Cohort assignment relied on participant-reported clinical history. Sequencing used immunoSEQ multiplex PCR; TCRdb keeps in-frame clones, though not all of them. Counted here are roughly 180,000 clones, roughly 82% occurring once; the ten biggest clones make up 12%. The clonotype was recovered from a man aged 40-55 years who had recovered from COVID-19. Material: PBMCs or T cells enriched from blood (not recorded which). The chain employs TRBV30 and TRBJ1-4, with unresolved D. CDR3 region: CAWSVGGDNEKLFF. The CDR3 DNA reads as TGTGCCTGGAGTGTTGGTGGAGATAATGAAAAACTGTTTTTT.